The 9 T cell receptor beta chains presented below share a single source sample, sequenced in a study of regulatory T cells in long-lasting Graves disease. Sample time point: persistent/refractory GD, antithyroid drugs over 5 years with positive TRAb. There was RNA extracted from PBMCs, and the TCR library was made from it. Both iRepertoire HTBI primers and Arm-PCR of CDR3 regions were used to build the TCR beta libraries. TCRdb re-called the multiplex PCR reads with MiXCR, one entry per CDR3 protein. The sample has 400,000 to 450,000 distinct CDR3 sequences; around 24% are singletons. Sequencing used peripheral blood mononuclear cells (PBMCs), obtained when the disease was refractory, from a patient treated with antithyroid drugs. The receptors derive from a female donor with Graves disease.

This clonotype was counted many times. The chain recombines TRBV2 with TRBJ2-7, with unresolved D. CDR1 and CDR2 from the germline V gene are SNHLY and FYNNEI. CDR3 length: 12 amino acids. V was cut by 8 bases and J by 3 bases, with 11 bases left in between. The CDR3 reads CASLDVDYEQYF. DNA for the CDR3: TGTGCCAGCCTTGATGTGGACTACGAGCAGTACTTC.

V is TRBV7-2 and J is TRBJ2-1; tentative D call: TRBD1 (5 bases). The germline V gene encodes CDR1 SGHTA and CDR2 FQGNSA. Trimming cost V 5 bases and J 4 bases, with 15 bases left between them. This CDR3 has 15 amino acids. The CDR3, as DNA: TGTGCCAGCAGCAGGGGTTTGGGATCATACAATGAGCAGTTCTTC. Translating it yields CASSRGLGSYNEQFF.

This sequence joins TRBV7-3 and TRBJ2-6, with 8 bases identical to TRBD2. This CDR3 contains 19 residues. From germline, CDR1 is SGHTA and CDR2 FQGTGA. Trimming cost V 2 bases and J 1 base; bases outside gene matches: 10. The CDR3 bases are TGTGCCAGCAGCTTATTCTTTTCGGGACTAGGATCTGGGGCCAACGTCCTGACTTTC. Its translation: CASSLFFSGLGSGANVLTF.

A few counts support this clonotype. The gene calls are TRBV29-1 and TRBJ1-1; TRBD1 might be the D (6 bases). The germline V gene encodes CDR1 SQVTM and CDR2 ANQGSEA. This CDR3 has 15 amino acids. Trimming shortened V by 7 bases and J by 2 bases, and 20 bases separated the two germline ends. DNA for the CDR3: TGCAGCGCATCACCCCAGACAGGAGCCAACACTGAAGCTTTCTTT. Protein sequence: CSASPQTGANTEAFF.

This clonotype appeared a single time. This sequence joins TRBV6-2 or TRBV6-3 and TRBJ1-1, with D hard to call. CDR1 is MNHEY, CDR2 SVGEGT, per germline. The CDR3 extends over 13 amino acids. The V end was cut by 0 bases, the J end by 11 bases, with 13 bases between. The CDR3 nucleotides read TGTGCCAGCAGTTACTCAAGATCACACTGGGCTTTCTTT. It codes for CASSYSRSHWAFF.

This clonotype was counted ten times or more. The germline gene is not matched at one end of the junction; a read error may be the cause. This chain connects TRBV5-1 to TRBJ1-6; D is possibly TRBD1 (6 bases). Germline V CDR1 and CDR2: SGHRS, YFSETQ. The CDR3 runs 15 residues. CDR3 DNA: TGTGCCAGCAGCTTAGGCACAGGGAGAAATTCACCCCTCCACTTT. Protein: CASSLGTGRNSPLHF. The full variable domain, rest sourced from reference TRBV5-1 and TRBJ1-6, is KAGVTQTPRYLIKTRGQQVTLSCSPISGHRSVSWYQQTPGQGLQFLFEYFSETQRNKGNFPGRFSGRQFSNSRSEMNVSTLELGDSALYLCASSLGTGRNSPLHFGNGTRLTVT.

This chain joins TRBV2 and TRBJ1-5; D remains unclear. Trimming stripped 0 bases from V and 6 bases from J, with 9 bases between. There are 14 residues in the CDR3. Germline lookup yields CDR1 SNHLY and CDR2 FYNNEI. As DNA, the CDR3 is TGTGCCAGCAGTGAAGCAGGGCTTACTCAGCCCCAGCATTTT. Translated: CASSEAGLTQPQHF. The entire variable domain, with the rest obtained from reference TRBV2 and TRBJ1-5, is as follows: EPEVTQTPSHQVTQMGQEVILRCVPISNHLYFYWYRQILGQKVEFLVSFYNNEISEKSEIFDDQFSVERPDGSNFTLKIRSTKLEDSAMYFCASSEAGLTQPQHFGDGTRLSIL.

In its sample, this clonotype was seen many times. V is TRBV20-1 and J is TRBJ1-4, with 7 bases matching TRBD1. The J segment lost 16 bases and the V segment lost 4 bases, leaving 9 bases of the junction unmatched. CDR1 is DFQATT and CDR2 is SNEGSKA in the germline V gene (reference sequence). The CDR3 sequence is 11 residues long. The DNA for the CDR3 is TGCAGTGCTAAGGGGGTAGGGACAGCGTTTTTT. This codes for CSAKGVGTAFF.

The chain carries TRBV19 and TRBJ1-1; the D is unclear. The V and J ends lost 4 bases and 4 bases respectively, with 10 bases between them. Per germline, CDR1 LNHDA and CDR2 SQIVND (reference sequence). The length of the CDR3 is 13 residues. In DNA form, the CDR3 reads TGTGCCAGTAGTACCGGGGTGGTCACTGAAGCTTTCTTT. Translation: CASSTGVVTEAFF.